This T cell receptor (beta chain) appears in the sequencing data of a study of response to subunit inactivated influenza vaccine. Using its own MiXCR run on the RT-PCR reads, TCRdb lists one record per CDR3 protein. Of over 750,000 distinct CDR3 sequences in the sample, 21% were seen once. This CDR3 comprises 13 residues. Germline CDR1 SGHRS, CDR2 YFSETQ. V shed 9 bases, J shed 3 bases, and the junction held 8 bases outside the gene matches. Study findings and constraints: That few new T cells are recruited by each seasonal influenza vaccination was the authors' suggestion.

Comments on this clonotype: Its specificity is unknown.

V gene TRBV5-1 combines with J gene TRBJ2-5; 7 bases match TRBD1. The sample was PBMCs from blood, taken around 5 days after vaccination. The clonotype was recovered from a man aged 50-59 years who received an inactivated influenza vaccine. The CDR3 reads CATNPTGEETQYF. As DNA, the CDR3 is TGCGCCACCAACCCTACAGGGGAAGAGACCCAGTACTTC.